This paragraph reports one TCR beta chain. TCRdb processed the PCR reads anew with MiXCR; each CDR3 protein has one entry. The table records over 15,000 distinct CDR3 sequences, 46% of them present only once. The data belong to a study of CD4 and CD8 cells across lung adenocarcinoma regions. CDR3 length: 14 amino acids. V lost 3 bases and J lost 7, with 13 bases in between. The germline V gene has CDR1 MNHNS and CDR2 SASEGT. Sequences were obtained from CD4+ T cells from the margin of a lung tumor. This chain connects TRBV6-1 to TRBJ2-1; tentative D call: TRBD2 (7 bases). The receptor's source is a male donor with lung adenocarcinoma. The CD4 and CD8 labels of this study may be unreliable. The DNA for the CDR3 is TGTGCCAGCAGTGACCGGGGGGCCAGGAATGAGCAGTTCTTC. Protein: CASSDRGARNEQFF.